This TCR beta chain was obtained from a study of neurological immune-mediated disorders (dated by TCRdb to 2018 to 2020). With regard to the full study: Using UMI-based sequencing, the study compared peripheral blood TCR-beta repertoires from patients with HTLV-I-associated myelopathy (HAM/TSP), patients with multiple sclerosis, and healthy controls. The cohort included approximately 68 subjects: about 15 with HAM/TSP, around 34 with multiple sclerosis, and approximately 20 healthy controls. Longitudinal samples, technical triplicates and paired sorted CD4+ and CD8+ T-cell subsets, alongside PBMC samples, were included among the approximately 98 TCR-beta libraries.

cDNA synthesis used template-switch 5'RACE with a primer carrying a 10-nucleotide random unique molecular identifier tagging each TCR transcript. Each sequencing run produced over 200 million TCR-beta sequences covering 15-18 subjects. The RNeasy kit was used to extract total RNA. The KAPA Real-time Library Amplification kit was used to amplify TCR-beta VDJ regions with primers targeting the TCR constant region and the 5'RACE anchor. Sample indexes and Illumina adaptors were added in a first PCR, and a second PCR then increased library yield. After Ampure bead purification, the TCR product of roughly 650 bp was size-selected on a 2% E-gel SizeSelection system. Before pooling, library quality was assessed on a Bioanalyzer, concentration was determined with Qubit, and library quantification was performed with the Kapa Library Quantification kit. Libraries were sequenced paired-end 2 x 150 bp on an Illumina HiSeq 2500. To increase sequence diversity, about 25-31% phiX was spiked into each library pool. The source study handled its data this way. Quality-filtered reads were processed with the UMI-based MiGEC pipeline, and over 90% of raw TCR sequences were removed by the MiGEC pipeline during error correction. IMGT germline references were used for aligning VDJ genes, and each clonotype was defined as a unique CDR3 amino acid sequence together with its V-J genes. Clonal expansion, Shannon diversity and CDR3 relatedness (CalcPairwiseDistances, ClusterSamples) were evaluated with VDJtools, and phylogenetic trees were built with CLCbio workbench. A clone was classed as expanded if it had 8 or more unique UMIs, a cutoff based on coefficient-of-variation modelling across technical triplicates. TCRdb ran its own pipeline on the public reads, namely fastp trimming at Q25 and MiXCR clone calling, and kept in-frame beta chains. Records with the same CDR3 protein are collapsed into one entry carrying the most frequent genes and DNA. These V and J calls are TCRdb output, not the study's own analysis. Within this sample are around 16,000 distinct CDR3 sequences, with roughly 14% of them counted one time only. The ten largest make up 12% to 15% of the sample.

Study-wide conclusions, independent of this receptor: Across subjects, expanded clones never shared an identical CDR3 amino acid sequence, which suggests that the TCR-beta repertoires in every group were private. TCR clonal expansion was highest in HAM/TSP patients and lowest in MS patients, with MS patients falling below even healthy controls.

This clonotype was detected ten times or more. Its cognate antigen has yet to be identified. Base quality data are lacking; no much larger clone is found one base away. For the unsorted PBMC libraries, 2 million PBMCs were stored in RNAlater at -80 degrees C until RNA extraction and were used to generate the libraries. Peripheral blood underwent Ficoll-Hypaque density gradient centrifugation to isolate PBMCs, which were then cryopreserved in liquid nitrogen. This TCR came from a man aged 55 to 69 with HTLV-1-associated myelopathy (HAM/TSP). The sample comprised PBMCs.

The DNA reads as follows: TGTGCCAGCAACGCCTATGAAAATGAAGCTTTCTTT. Translation gives CASNAYENEAFF. The rearrangement joined TRBV2 to TRBJ1-1; no D segment can be confidently identified. The CDR3, from cysteine to phenylalanine, totals 12 residues. Only the CDR3 DNA stays, 36 bases, in frame from base 1. CDR1 and CDR2 (SNHLY, FYNNEI) derive from the germline V gene. V is cut by 7 bases and J by 7 bases, and the space between the germline ends is 13 bases.